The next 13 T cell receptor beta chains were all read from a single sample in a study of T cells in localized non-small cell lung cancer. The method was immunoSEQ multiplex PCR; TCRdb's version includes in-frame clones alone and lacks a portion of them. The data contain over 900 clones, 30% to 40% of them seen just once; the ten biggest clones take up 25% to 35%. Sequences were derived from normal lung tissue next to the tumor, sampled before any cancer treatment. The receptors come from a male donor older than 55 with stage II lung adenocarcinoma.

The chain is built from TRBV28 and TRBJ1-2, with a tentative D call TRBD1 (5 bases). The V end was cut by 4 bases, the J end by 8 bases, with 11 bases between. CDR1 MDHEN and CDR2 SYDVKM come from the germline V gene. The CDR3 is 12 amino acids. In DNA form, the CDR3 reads TGTGCCAGCAGTTGGGGGAACGCGGGCTACACCTTC. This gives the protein CASSWGNAGYTF.

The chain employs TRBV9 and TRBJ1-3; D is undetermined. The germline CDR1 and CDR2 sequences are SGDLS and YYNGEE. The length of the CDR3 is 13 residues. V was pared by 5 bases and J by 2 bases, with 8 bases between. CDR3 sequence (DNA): TGTGCCAGCAGAAGCGAAGCTGGAAACACCATATATTTT. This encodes CASRSEAGNTIYF. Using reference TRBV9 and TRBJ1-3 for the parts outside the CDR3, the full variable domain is DSGVTQTPKHLITATGQRVTLRCSPRSGDLSVYWYQQSLDQGLQFLIQYYNGEERAKGNILERFSAQQFPDLHSELNLSSLELGDSALYFCASRSEAGNTIYFGEGSWLTVV.

CDR3 nucleotides: TGTGCCAGCAGTTCCGCAGTCTCTGGAAACACCATATATTTT. Translated: CASSSAVSGNTIYF. V is TRBV28 and J is TRBJ1-3, with D unresolved. CDR1 is MDHEN and CDR2 is SYDVKM in the germline V gene. V lost 4 bases, J lost 0 bases, and 7 bases lay in between. This CDR3 is built from 14 residues.

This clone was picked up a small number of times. The DNA of the CDR3 is TGTGCCAGCGGGGGGTACACTGAAGCTTTCTTT. Residues: CASGGYTEAFF. The V call is TRBV6-4, the J call TRBJ1-1, with D perhaps matching TRBD1 (5 bases). The V and J ends lost 8 bases and 3 bases respectively, with 7 bases between them. CDR1 is MRHNA and CDR2 is SNTAGT in the germline V gene. The CDR3 loop spans 11 amino acids.

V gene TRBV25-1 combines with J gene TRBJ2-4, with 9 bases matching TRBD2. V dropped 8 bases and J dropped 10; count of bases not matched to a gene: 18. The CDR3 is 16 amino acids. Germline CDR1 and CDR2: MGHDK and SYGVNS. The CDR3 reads CASLSGSREGPAIQYF. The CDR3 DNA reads TGTGCCAGCCTTTCGGGGTCGCGGGAGGGCCCCGCGATTCAGTACTTC.

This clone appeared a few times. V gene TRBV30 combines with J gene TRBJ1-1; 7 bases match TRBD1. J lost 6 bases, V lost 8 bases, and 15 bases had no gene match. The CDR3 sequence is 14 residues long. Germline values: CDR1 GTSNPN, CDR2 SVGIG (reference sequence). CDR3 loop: CALQRGLLLPEAFF. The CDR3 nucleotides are TGTGCCCTACAGAGGGGGCTCCTTTTACCTGAAGCTTTCTTT.

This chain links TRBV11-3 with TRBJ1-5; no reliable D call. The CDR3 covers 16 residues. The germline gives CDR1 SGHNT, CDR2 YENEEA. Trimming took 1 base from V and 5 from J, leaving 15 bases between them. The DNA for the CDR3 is TGTGCCAGCAGCTTAGTGGGCAATCAGATTTATCAGCCCCAGCATTTT. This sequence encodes CASSLVGNQIYQPQHF.

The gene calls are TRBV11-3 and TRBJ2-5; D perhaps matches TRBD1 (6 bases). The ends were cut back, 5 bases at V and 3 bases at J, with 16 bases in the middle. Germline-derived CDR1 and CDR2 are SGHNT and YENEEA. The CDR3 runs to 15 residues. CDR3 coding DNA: TGTGCCAGCAGCCTACAGCCCGGACAGAAAGAGACCCAGTACTTC. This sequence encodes CASSLQPGQKETQYF.

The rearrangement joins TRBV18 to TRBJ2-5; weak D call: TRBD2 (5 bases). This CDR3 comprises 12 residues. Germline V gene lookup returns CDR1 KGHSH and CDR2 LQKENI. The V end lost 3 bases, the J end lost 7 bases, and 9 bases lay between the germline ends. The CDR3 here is CASSPLAGTQYF. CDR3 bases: TGTGCCAGCTCACCCCTAGCAGGGACCCAGTACTTC.

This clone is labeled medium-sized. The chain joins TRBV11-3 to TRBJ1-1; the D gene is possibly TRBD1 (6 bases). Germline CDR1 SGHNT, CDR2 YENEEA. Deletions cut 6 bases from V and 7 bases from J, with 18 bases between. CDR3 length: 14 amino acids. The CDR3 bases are TGTGCCAGCAGGGCGGACAGATCCTCTTTTGAAGCTTTCTTT. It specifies CASRADRSSFEAFF.

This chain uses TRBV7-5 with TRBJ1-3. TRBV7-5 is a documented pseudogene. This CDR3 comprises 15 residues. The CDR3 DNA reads TGTGCCAGCAGCCCAGAGAGGAGATCTGGAAACACCATATATTTT. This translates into CASSPERRSGNTIYF.

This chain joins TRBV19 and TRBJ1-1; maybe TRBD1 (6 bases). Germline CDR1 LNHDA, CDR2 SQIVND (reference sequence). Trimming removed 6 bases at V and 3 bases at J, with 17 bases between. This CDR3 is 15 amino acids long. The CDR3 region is CASRAVVQGYTEAFF. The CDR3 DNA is TGTGCCAGTAGGGCTGTTGTACAGGGATACACTGAAGCTTTCTTT.

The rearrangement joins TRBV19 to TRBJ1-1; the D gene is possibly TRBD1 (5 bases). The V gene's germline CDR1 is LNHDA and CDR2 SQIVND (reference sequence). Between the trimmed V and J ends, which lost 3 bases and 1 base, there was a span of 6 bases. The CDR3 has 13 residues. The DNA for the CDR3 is TGTGCCAGTAGTATGAGGGGGAACACTGAAGCTTTCTTT. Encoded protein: CASSMRGNTEAFF. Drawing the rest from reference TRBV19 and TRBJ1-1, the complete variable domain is DGGITQSPKYLFRKEGQNVTLSCEQNLNHDAMYWYRQDPGQGLRLIYYSQIVNDFQKGDIAEGYSVSREKKESFPLTVTSAQKNPTAFYLCASSMRGNTEAFFGQGTRLTVV.